Each of the 7 T cell receptor beta chains below was sequenced from the same sample in a study of T cell repertoires in cytomegalovirus infection (dated by TCRdb to between 2018 and 2020). Sequenced using an Illumina HiSeq 1500. The public reads were reanalyzed by TCRdb: fastp trimming at Q25, MiXCR alignment, in-frame beta chains only. Duplicate CDR3 protein sequences are folded into a single record with the most common DNA and genes. Present in this sample are 150,000 to 180,000 distinct CDR3 sequences, around 22% of which were seen just once. The ten biggest clones cover about a tenth of the sample. Material: PBMCs. These TCRs come from a human donor in good health (CMV status not recorded). Some clones in this sample may be carry-over from other donors' samples.

The chain combines TRBV24-1 with TRBJ2-2, with 9 positions matching TRBD2. This CDR3 contains 18 residues. J was trimmed by 1 base and V by 4 bases; bases with no gene match: 9. The germline gives CDR1 KGHDR, CDR2 SFDVKD. The CDR3 DNA reads as TGTGCCACCAGTGAAGGTTTGGCTAGCGGGATGAACACCGGGGAGCTGTTTTTT. It encodes CATSEGLASGMNTGELFF.

This rearrangement joins TRBV5-6 to TRBJ2-7, with TRBD1 matching 7 bases. The germline CDR1 and CDR2 sequences are SGHDT and YYEEEE. The V gene end was trimmed by 3 bases and the J gene end by 0 bases; junction bases not matched to a gene: 3. The length of the CDR3 is 14 residues. The CDR3 coding sequence is TGTGCCAGCAGCTGGGGACAGAGCTCCTACGAGCAGTACTTC. This translates into CASSWGQSSYEQYF.

This clonotype was seen repeatedly, ten times or more. This chain joins TRBV7-2 and TRBJ2-3, with D tentatively TRBD2 (5 bases). V lost 1 base and J lost 6, with 11 bases in between. Germline assignment: CDR1 SGHTA and CDR2 FQGNSA. The CDR3 is 14 amino acids. The CDR3 DNA sequence: TGTGCCAGCAGCTTAGGGACGGGAAAGGATACGCAGTATTTT. Translation: CASSLGTGKDTQYF. Based on the CDR3 plus reference TRBV7-2 and TRBJ2-3, the full variable domain is GAGVSQSPSNKVTEKGKDVELRCDPISGHTALYWYRQSLGQGLEFLIYFQGNSAPDKSGLPSDRFSAERTGGSVSTLTIQRTQQEDSAVYLCASSLGTGKDTQYFGPGTRLTVL.

This clonotype came up many times. This chain links TRBV4-3 with TRBJ2-4; no clear D. Germline-derived CDR1 and CDR2 are LGHNA and YSLEER. V was cut by 1 base and J by 2 bases, with 6 bases left in between. The CDR3 runs to 14 residues. CDR3 sequence reads: CASSQGSSKNIQYF. CDR3 nucleotide sequence: TGCGCCAGCAGCCAAGGCTCATCCAAAAACATTCAGTACTTC.

J is TRBJ2-2 and V is TRBV28, with 8 bases aligning to TRBD2. The CDR3 extends over 18 amino acids. Germline CDR1 and CDR2: MDHEN and SYDVKM. Trimming at V came to 4 bases and at J to 5 bases, leaving 15 bases not matched to a gene. The CDR3 is CASSSEGRWSGGTGELFF. The DNA for the CDR3 is TGTGCCAGCAGTTCTGAGGGTCGTTGGAGCGGGGGAACCGGGGAGCTGTTTTTT. The entire variable domain, with the rest obtained from reference TRBV28 and TRBJ2-2, is as follows: DVKVTQSSRYLVKRTGEKVFLECVQDMDHENMFWYRQDPGLGLRLIYFSYDVKMKEKGDIPEGYSVSREKKERFSLILESASTNQTSMYLCASSSEGRWSGGTGELFFGEGSRLTVL.

This clonotype came up a few times. CDR3 residues: CASSSVGPKNIQYF. CDR3 nucleotide sequence: TGTGCCAGCAGCTCCGTGGGACCCAAAAACATTCAGTACTTC. The chain has TRBV5-7 and TRBJ2-4; D is possibly TRBD1 or TRBD2 (5 bases each). Being an ORF, TRBV5-7 has a function that is uncertain. The ends were cut back, 3 bases at V and 2 bases at J, with 9 bases in the middle. The CDR3 has 14 residues.

This clonotype has just a few counts. V and J are TRBV6-2 or TRBV6-3 and TRBJ2-1, with D hard to call. Trimming removed 2 bases at V and 0 bases at J, with 8 bases between. This CDR3 has 15 amino acids. Germline V gene lookup returns CDR1 MNHEY and CDR2 SVGEGT. CDR3 sequence reads: CASSYRVNSYNEQFF. The CDR3 DNA follows: TGTGCCAGCAGTTACCGGGTCAACTCCTACAATGAGCAGTTCTTC.